This T cell receptor (beta chain) came from a study of blood T cell repertoires in COVID-19. The wider study: Collection of acute and convalescent COVID-19 samples took place in the United States, Italy and Spain. Sources were T cells, B-cell-depleted T cells, or PBMCs; the material itself was cDNA or gDNA.

How the authors handled the data: The authors estimated nucleated cell counts from reference gene primer amplification. Sequencing used immunoSEQ multiplex PCR; TCRdb keeps in-frame clones, though not all of them. Clone size and V and J calls were adopted from that table, with D and trimming inferred from the DNA. The table lists around 170,000 clones, around 67% of them singletons. The CDR3 spans 13 residues. The V end lost 4 bases, the J end lost 1 base, and 3 bases lay between the germline ends. The germline V gene has CDR1 SGHDT and CDR2 YYEEEE. This chain connects TRBV5-6 to TRBJ2-6; the D is unclear. This receptor was taken from a woman aged 80 or over with acute or convalescent COVID-19. Input material: peripheral blood. Here the CDR3 DNA reads TGTGCCAGCAGCATATCTGGGGCCAACGTCCTGACTTTC. As protein: CASSISGANVLTF.